The rows below give T cell receptor beta chains drawn from one sample of a study of response to subunit inactivated influenza vaccine. A single record per CDR3 protein comes from TCRdb applying MiXCR to the RT-PCR reads. The repertoire holds under 750,000 distinct CDR3 sequences, with 12% as singletons. Sequencing used PBMCs from blood, obtained on the day of vaccination. These receptors came from a man aged 50 to 59 who received an inactivated influenza vaccine. Each CDR3 is given with its conserved first and last residue. A D gene is named only where the DNA matches it firmly. Size is stated for part of the rows, as once, few or many counts, or as a class when the clone is expanded.

V gene	CDR3 length	J gene	D gene	clone size	CDR3 protein	CDR3 DNA
TRBV10-3	13	TRBJ1-1	-	many	CAISDNTNTEAFF	TGTGCCATCAGTGACAACACGAACACTGAAGCTTTCTTT
TRBV6-2/TRBV6-3	13	TRBJ2-1	TRBD2	few	CASSRGTSSEQFF	TGTGCCAGCAGCCGAGGGACTAGTAGTGAGCAGTTCTTC
TRBV5-1	18	TRBJ2-4	TRBD1	few	CASSPGTGRGLAKNIQYF	TGCGCCAGCAGCCCCGGGACAGGACGAGGTCTAGCCAAAAACATTCAGTACTTC
TRBV28	17	TRBJ2-3	-	many	CASSLSHGWGYTDTQYF	TGTGCCAGCAGTTTATCCCATGGTTGGGGGTACACAGATACGCAGTATTTT
TRBV7-9	15	TRBJ1-1	-	-	CASSLARVLNTEAFF	TGTGCCAGCAGCTTGGCCAGGGTACTGAACACTGAAGCTTTCTTT
TRBV20-1	11	TRBJ1-4	-	-	CSAPVNEKLFF	TGCAGTGCTCCCGTTAATGAAAAACTGTTTTTT
TRBV30	16	TRBJ1-3	-	few	CAWSVWQRRAGNTIYF	TGTGCCTGGAGTGTATGGCAGCGAAGGGCCGGAAACACCATATATTTT
TRBV20-1	14	TRBJ1-1	-	-	CSARGDRRDTEAFF	TGCAGTGCTAGGGGGGACCGCCGGGACACTGAAGCTTTCTTT
TRBV5-1	16	TRBJ2-3	TRBD1	-	CASSRDGTASTDTQYF	TGCGCCAGCAGCCGAGACGGGACAGCTAGCACAGATACGCAGTATTTT
TRBV24-1	18	TRBJ2-3	TRBD2	-	CCARDAGSGSSVADTQYF	TGCTGTGCTAGAGATGCGGGTAGCGGGAGCTCTGTCGCAGATACGCAGTATTTT
TRBV29-1	12	TRBJ2-7	TRBD1	-	CSVGTGGGEQYF	TGCAGCGTTGGGACAGGGGGCGGCGAGCAGTACTTC
TRBV11-2	15	TRBJ2-2	-	-	CASSLGRPLRRELFF	TGTGCCAGCAGCTTAGGAAGGCCCCTGAGGCGGGAGCTGTTTTTT
TRBV7-9	15	TRBJ2-1	-	many	CASSVPRGSYNEQFF	TGTGCCAGCAGCGTGCCGAGGGGGTCCTACAATGAGCAGTTCTTC
TRBV12-3/TRBV12-4	15	TRBJ2-1	-	-	CASSLRPGAHNEQFF	TGTGCCAGCAGTTTAAGACCCGGGGCTCACAATGAGCAGTTCTTC
TRBV29-1	15	TRBJ2-7	TRBD1	many	CSVESVGQGTYEQYF	TGCAGCGTTGAATCGGTGGGACAGGGGACCTACGAGCAGTACTTC
TRBV11-2	16	TRBJ2-3	-	few	CASSLGAGAGTDTQYF	TGTGCCAGCAGCTTAGGTGCGGGGGCGGGCACAGATACGCAGTATTTT
TRBV5-1	14	TRBJ2-7	-	-	CASSLPGTYYEQYF	TGCGCCAGCAGCTTGCCCGGGACTTACTACGAGCAGTACTTC
TRBV28	16	TRBJ2-4	-	-	CASSSIGTIAKNIQYF	TGTGCCAGCAGTTCAATCGGGACGATAGCCAAAAACATTCAGTACTTC
TRBV28	13	TRBJ2-7	-	-	CASTKGFFYEQYF	TGTGCCAGCACCAAGGGTTTTTTTTACGAGCAGTACTTC
TRBV2	14	TRBJ2-2	-	many	CASGIGANTGELFF	TGTGCCAGCGGGATAGGTGCGAACACCGGGGAGCTGTTTTTT
TRBV20-1	15	TRBJ2-5	TRBD1	few	CSAKGDRVGQETQYF	TGCAGTGCGAAGGGGGACAGGGTCGGACAAGAGACCCAGTACTTC
TRBV5-1	15	TRBJ1-4	-	-	CASSDQGRANEKLFF	TGCGCCAGCAGCGACCAGGGGAGGGCTAATGAAAAACTGTTTTTT
TRBV27	15	TRBJ2-1	-	-	CASSFPGGARNEQFF	TGTGCCAGCAGTTTCCCCGGGGGCGCGAGGAATGAGCAGTTCTTC
TRBV3-1	14	TRBJ1-5	-	few	CASSPGTADQPQHF	TGTGCCAGCAGCCCCGGGACCGCCGATCAGCCCCAGCATTTT
TRBV5-1	15	TRBJ2-6	-	many	CASRPTGSGANVLTF	TGCGCCAGCAGACCTACAGGGTCTGGGGCCAACGTCCTGACTTTC
TRBV15	15	TRBJ2-5	TRBD2	few	CATSPRAGGGETQYF	TGTGCCACCAGCCCTAGAGCGGGGGGCGGAGAGACCCAGTACTTC